This is a list of T cell receptor beta chains from one sample in a study of OX40 agonist ivuxolimab in advanced cancers. Clones were sequenced by immunoSEQ multiplex PCR, and TCRdb holds only the in-frame ones, with some missing. Here the sample spans some 95,000 clones, 75% to 90% being singletons. The source was CD4+ or CD8+ T cells sorted from blood, collected in a trial of the OX40 agonist ivuxolimab. Source of these receptors: an adult with an advanced solid tumor such as melanoma, head and neck, liver or kidney cancer. The CDR3 runs from the conserved cysteine through the conserved F or W. The order of the fields is V gene, clone size, J gene, D gene, CDR3 DNA, CDR3 protein. The D gene is left open where the match is weak. Size tells how often a clone was seen (once, few, many) or the class of an expanded clone, and some rows leave it out.

TRBV28	.	TRBJ1-1	TRBD1	TGTGCCAGCAGTTTGTCGATGGGACAGGGGGCTTTCTCGTTAGCTTTCTTT	CASSLSMGQGAFSLAFF
TRBV10-3	.	TRBJ1-2	TRBD1	TGTGCCATCAGACTACAGGGGCAAAACGGCTACACCTTC	CAIRLQGQNGYTF
TRBV6-4	.	TRBJ1-1	TRBD1	TGTGCCAGCCGGGACAGCATGAACACTGAAGCTTTCTTT	CASRDSMNTEAFF
TRBV6-5	.	TRBJ2-1	TRBD1	TGTGCCAGCAGTTACTCCGGGACAGGGGACTACAATGAGCAGTTCTTC	CASSYSGTGDYNEQFF
TRBV6-5	.	TRBJ1-5	.	TGTGCCAGCACCCGAGGAGGGAACGATCAGCCCCAGCATTTT	CASTRGGNDQPQHF
TRBV5-1	once	TRBJ2-2	.	TGCGCCAGCAGGAACCAGAGGAACACCGGGGAGCTGTTTTTT	CASRNQRNTGELFF
TRBV30	few	TRBJ1-4	TRBD1	TGTGCCTGGAGTGGGGGACAGGGAGATGAAAAACTGTTTTTT	CAWSGGQGDEKLFF
TRBV11-2	few	TRBJ2-3	TRBD2	TGTGCCACCACCGCTAGCGGTCCCTTCCTTGGCGAAGATACGCAGTATTTT	CATTASGPFLGEDTQYF
TRBV18	.	TRBJ2-6	.	TGTGCCAGCTCATCTCAGACCGCGCGCTCTGGGGCCAACGTCCTGACTTTC	CASSSQTARSGANVLTF
TRBV5-1	.	TRBJ1-1	.	TGCGCCAGCAGCCCACAGGGCAGGAACACTGAAGCTTTCTTT	CASSPQGRNTEAFF
TRBV28	.	TRBJ2-5	.	TGTGCCAGCACCCTTAGCGGACAAGAGACCCAGTACTTC	CASTLSGQETQYF
TRBV15	once	TRBJ2-6	.	TGTGCCACCATGAGAGCACGAACCTCTGGGGCCAACGTCCTGACTTTC	CATMRARTSGANVLTF
TRBV10-3	.	TRBJ2-2	.	TGTGCCATCAGTGAAAGAGGGGACCGGGTCGGGGAGCTGTTTTTT	CAISERGDRVGELFF
TRBV7-2	.	TRBJ2-1	.	TGTGCCAGCAGCTTAAGGCAGGCCCCCTACAATGAGCAGTTCTTC	CASSLRQAPYNEQFF
TRBV5-4	.	TRBJ2-7	TRBD2	TGTGCCAGCAGCCAGGGGACTAGCGGAGCCCGGAGGTCCTACGAGCAGTACTTC	CASSQGTSGARRSYEQYF
TRBV6-5	.	TRBJ1-2	.	TGTGCCAGCAGTTACTCGAAGGTGGGAGGCTATGGCTACACCTTC	CASSYSKVGGYGYTF
TRBV9	.	TRBJ2-5	.	TGTGCCAGCAGCCGGACGGCGGAGGGCGTCGAAGCCCAGTACTTC	CASSRTAEGVEAQYF
TRBV19	.	TRBJ2-2	TRBD2	TGTGCCAGTAGTTCTTCTCGGCGGGAGAACGCCGGGGAGCTGTTTTTT	CASSSSRRENAGELFF
TRBV7-2	.	TRBJ1-1	.	TGTGCCAGCAGCTTTGAGCGCCGAGGAGCTTTCTTT	CASSFERRGAFF
TRBV10-3	.	TRBJ1-2	.	TGTGCCATCAGTGAGTCGGGCTCAGACTATGGCTACACCTTC	CAISESGSDYGYTF
TRBV19	.	TRBJ1-6	.	TGTGCCAGTAGTACCCAAACAGGGTCAGAAAATTCACCCCTCCACTTT	CASSTQTGSENSPLHF
TRBV2	.	TRBJ2-5	.	TGTGCCAGCAGTGAACTCAACGGGGAGACCCAGTACTTC	CASSELNGETQYF
TRBV5-5	.	TRBJ1-1	.	TGTGCCAGCAGCTCCCAGGCGGACACTGAAGCTTTCTTT	CASSSQADTEAFF
TRBV6-5	.	TRBJ1-5	.	TGTGCCAGCAGCGGGCCTGGCGGGAATCAGCCCCAGCATTTT	CASSGPGGNQPQHF
TRBV6-1	few	TRBJ1-5	.	TGTGCCAGCAGTGATACGGGCGGTCAGCCCCAGCATTTT	CASSDTGGQPQHF
TRBV2	.	TRBJ1-4	.	TGTGCCAGCAGTGGCGGTCAGGGTAATGAAAAACTGTTTTTT	CASSGGQGNEKLFF
TRBV9	.	TRBJ2-3	TRBD2	TGTGCCAGCAGCGTTGGTAGCGGGAGGGCAGGGGATACGCAGTATTTT	CASSVGSGRAGDTQYF
TRBV7-2	once	TRBJ1-2	.	TGTGCCAGCAGCTTATATTCAGTAAACTATGGCTACACCTTC	CASSLYSVNYGYTF
TRBV28	once	TRBJ2-7	TRBD2	TGTGCCAGCAGTTTCCAGCGGGAGAGCTACGAGCAGTACTTC	CASSFQRESYEQYF
TRBV18	.	TRBJ1-1	TRBD1	TGTGCCAGCTCACCGGACAGGGCACTAACGTTTGAAGCTTTCTTT	CASSPDRALTFEAFF
TRBV19	.	TRBJ2-3	TRBD2	TGTGCCAGTAGGGGCACCTACCGGGGACTAGCGAGCACAGATACGCAGTATTTT	CASRGTYRGLASTDTQYF
TRBV25-1	.	TRBJ1-4	.	TGTGCCAGCAGTAAACTTTTATCCCAACCGGGGGAAAAACTGTTTTTT	CASSKLLSQPGEKLFF
TRBV25-1	.	TRBJ1-3	.	TGTGCCAGCAGTGAAGGAGGGGCTAGTGGAAACACCATATATTTT	CASSEGGASGNTIYF
TRBV19	.	TRBJ2-3	TRBD1	TGTGCCAGCTCCCGGGACAGAGCCACAGATACGCAGTATTTT	CASSRDRATDTQYF
TRBV5-1	.	TRBJ2-3	.	TGCGCCACCCCGTTGGGGGGCCCCCACACAGATACGCAGTATTTT	CATPLGGPHTDTQYF
TRBV7-7	.	TRBJ2-2	TRBD1	TGTGCCAGCTCCTATCAGGGGGACACCGGGGAGCTGTTTTTT	CASSYQGDTGELFF
TRBV19	.	TRBJ2-3	.	TGTGCCAGTAGGGATCCTACGCGAATAGATACGCAGTATTTT	CASRDPTRIDTQYF
TRBV11-2	.	TRBJ2-2	.	TGTGCCAGCAGCCCTGACGGATACGCCCGGGAGCTGTTTTTT	CASSPDGYARELFF
TRBV28	.	TRBJ2-7	.	TGTGCCAGCAGTTTATCTTCCGCCACGGGAGAGCAGTACTTC	CASSLSSATGEQYF
TRBV6-1	.	TRBJ1-3	.	TGTGCCAGCAGTGCCCTGACCTCTGGAAACACCATATATTTT	CASSALTSGNTIYF
TRBV7-2	.	TRBJ2-3	TRBD1	TGTGCCAGCAGCTTTGGGTTGGCCGGGACAGCGTTCAGCACAGATACGCAGTATTTT	CASSFGLAGTAFSTDTQYF
TRBV5-1	.	TRBJ1-1	.	TGCGCCAGCGTCGGGCAAGGTGAAGCTTTCTTT	CASVGQGEAFF
TRBV6-5	.	TRBJ2-2	TRBD2	TGTGCCAGCAGTTACTCCAGCGGGAGTAGAAGGGAGCTGTTTTTT	CASSYSSGSRRELFF
TRBV4-3	.	TRBJ2-5	.	TGCGCCAGCAGCCGCGGGACCCAGGGGGAGACCCAGTACTTC	CASSRGTQGETQYF
TRBV7-7	.	TRBJ1-5	.	TGTGCTAGCAGCTTAGATAGGAATCAGCCCCAGCATTTT	CASSLDRNQPQHF
TRBV11-2	.	TRBJ2-3	TRBD2	TGTGCCAGCAGCTTAGTGGGATCGGGAGGGCCTTCAGATACGCAGTATTTT	CASSLVGSGGPSDTQYF
TRBV4-1	.	TRBJ1-2	.	TGCGCCAGCAGCCAAGAGCCGACTACCTACTATGGCTACACCTTC	CASSQEPTTYYGYTF
TRBV9	.	TRBJ2-3	TRBD1	TGTGCCAGCAGGAGGACAGGGACTAGCACAGATACGCAGTATTTT	CASRRTGTSTDTQYF